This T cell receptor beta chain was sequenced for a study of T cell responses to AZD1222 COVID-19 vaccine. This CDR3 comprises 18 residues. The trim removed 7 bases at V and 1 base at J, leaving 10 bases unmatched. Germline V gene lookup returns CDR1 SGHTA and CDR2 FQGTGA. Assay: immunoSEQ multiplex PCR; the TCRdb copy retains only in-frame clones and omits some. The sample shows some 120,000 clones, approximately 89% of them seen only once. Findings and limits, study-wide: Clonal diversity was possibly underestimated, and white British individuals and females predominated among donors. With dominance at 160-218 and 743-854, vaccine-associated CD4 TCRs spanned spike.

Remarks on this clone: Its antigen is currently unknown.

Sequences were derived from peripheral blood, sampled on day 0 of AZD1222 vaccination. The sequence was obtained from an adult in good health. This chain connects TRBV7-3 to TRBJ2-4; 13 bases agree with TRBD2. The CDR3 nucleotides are TGTGCCAGCACCCTACTAGCGGGAGGGTTCTTGGCCAAAAACATTCAGTACTTC. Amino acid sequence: CASTLLAGGFLAKNIQYF.